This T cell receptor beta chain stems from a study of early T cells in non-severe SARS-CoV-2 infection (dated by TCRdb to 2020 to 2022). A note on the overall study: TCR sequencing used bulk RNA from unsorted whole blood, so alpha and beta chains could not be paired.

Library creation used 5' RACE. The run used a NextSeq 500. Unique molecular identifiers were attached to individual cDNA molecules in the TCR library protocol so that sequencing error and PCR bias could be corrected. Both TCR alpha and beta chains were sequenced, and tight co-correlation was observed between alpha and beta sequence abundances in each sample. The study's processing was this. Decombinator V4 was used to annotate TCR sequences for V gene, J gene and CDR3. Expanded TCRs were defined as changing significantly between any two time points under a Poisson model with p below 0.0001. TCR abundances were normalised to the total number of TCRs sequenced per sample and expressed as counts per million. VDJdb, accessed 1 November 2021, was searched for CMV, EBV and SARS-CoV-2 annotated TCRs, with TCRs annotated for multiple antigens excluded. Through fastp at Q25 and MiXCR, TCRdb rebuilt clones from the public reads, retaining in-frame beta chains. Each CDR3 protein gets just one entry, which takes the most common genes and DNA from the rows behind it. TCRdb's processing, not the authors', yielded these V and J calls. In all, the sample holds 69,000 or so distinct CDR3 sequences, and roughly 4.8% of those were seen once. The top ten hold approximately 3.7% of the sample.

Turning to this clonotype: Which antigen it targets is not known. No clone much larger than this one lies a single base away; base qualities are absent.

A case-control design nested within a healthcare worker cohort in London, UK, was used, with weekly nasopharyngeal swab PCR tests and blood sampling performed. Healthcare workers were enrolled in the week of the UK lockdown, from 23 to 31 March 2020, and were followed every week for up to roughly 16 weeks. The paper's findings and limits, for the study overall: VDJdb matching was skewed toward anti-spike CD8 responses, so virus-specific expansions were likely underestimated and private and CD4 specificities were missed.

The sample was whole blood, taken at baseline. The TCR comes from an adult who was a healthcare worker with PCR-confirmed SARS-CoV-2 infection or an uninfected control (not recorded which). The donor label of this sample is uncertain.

CDR3 loop: CASGGRESSGANVLTF. The DNA sequence is TGCGCCAGCGGTGGCAGGGAGTCCTCTGGGGCCAACGTCCTGACTTTC. Recombination joined TRBV5-1 with TRBJ2-6; the D call is possibly TRBD1 or TRBD2, each sharing 5 bases. CDR1 and CDR2 (SGHRS, YFSETQ) derive from the germline V gene. The CDR3 holds 16 amino acids from the cysteine to the phenylalanine. Only the CDR3 region is kept as DNA, spanning 48 bases read in frame from base 1. V and J lose 7 bases and 0 bases, and a span of 14 bases separates them.